Presented here are 9 T cell receptor beta chains from one specimen sequenced in a study of blood T cell repertoires in COVID-19. Produced via immunoSEQ multiplex PCR; TCRdb's table is partial and in-frame only. This sample yields 250,000 to 300,000 clones, of which 85% are seen a single time; 4% to 6% belongs to the top ten. Sample: peripheral blood. The receptors stem from a man aged 50-59 years with active or convalescent COVID-19.

The rearrangement links TRBV3-1 (or the pseudogene TRBV3-2) to TRBJ2-7, with 16 bases fitting TRBD2. The CDR3 is 18 amino acids. Germline V gene lookup returns CDR1 LGHDT and CDR2 YNNKEL (reference sequence). V gave up 4 bases and J gave up 0 bases; unmatched junction bases: 6. CDR3 amino acids: CASSPGLAGGKHSYEQYF. CDR3 in DNA: TGTGCCAGCAGCCCGGGACTAGCGGGAGGGAAGCACTCCTACGAGCAGTACTTC.

V is TRBV3-1 (or the pseudogene TRBV3-2) and J is TRBJ2-7, with TRBD1 matching 8 bases. This CDR3 is built from 15 residues. CDR1 and CDR2 (germline): LGHDT, YNNKEL (reference sequence). V shed 0 bases, J shed 2 bases, and the junction held 3 bases outside the gene matches. The DNA for the CDR3 is TGTGCCAGCAGCCAAGACAGGGGGCTTACCTACGAGCAGTACTTC. This sequence encodes CASSQDRGLTYEQYF.

The V call is TRBV30, the J call TRBJ2-5; TRBD2 agrees at 9 bases. Germline-derived CDR1 and CDR2 are GTSNPN and SVGIG (reference sequence). V trimming: 1 base; J trimming: 4 bases; junction bases outside the gene matches: 4. This CDR3 spans 14 amino acids. In nucleotides, the CDR3 is TGTGCCTGGAGTGCTAGCGGGATCGTAGAGACCCAGTACTTC. Amino acid sequence: CAWSASGIVETQYF.

This clone appeared once. This chain links TRBV28 with TRBJ1-2, with D possibly matching TRBD1 (5 bases). Trimming stripped 3 bases from V and 3 bases from J, with 8 bases between. The CDR3 length is 13 residues. Germline V CDR1 and CDR2: MDHEN, SYDVKM. The CDR3 DNA follows: TGTGCCAGCAGTTTGGGGCGAGACTATGGCTACACCTTC. Translation gives CASSLGRDYGYTF.

The chain links TRBV29-1 to TRBJ1-2; maybe TRBD1 (5 bases). Trimming took 0 bases from V and 4 from J, leaving 9 bases between them. The germline gives CDR1 SQVTM, CDR2 ANQGSEA. The CDR3 runs 13 residues. Here the CDR3 reads CSVEDPGGYGYTF. CDR3 DNA sequence: TGCAGCGTTGAAGATCCCGGGGGCTATGGCTACACCTTC.

The rearrangement joins TRBV19 to TRBJ1-6; D possibly corresponds to TRBD1 (5 bases). This CDR3 spans 15 amino acids. Looked up from germline, CDR1 is LNHDA and CDR2 is SQIVND (reference sequence). The V gene lost 7 bases and the J gene lost 0 bases, with 10 bases spanning the gap. This CDR3 reads CASTSGLSYNSPLHF. The DNA for the CDR3 is TGTGCCAGTACCTCAGGGCTCTCCTATAATTCACCCCTCCACTTT.

The chain combines TRBV18 with TRBJ2-2, with 8 bases fitting TRBD1. Germline loops: CDR1 KGHSH, CDR2 LQKENI. The CDR3 spans 15 residues. V was clipped by 3 bases and J by 6 bases; unmatched bases: 6. The CDR3 region is CASSPSGQGAGELFF. The CDR3 DNA is TGTGCCAGCTCACCCTCTGGACAGGGTGCCGGGGAGCTGTTTTTT.

The CDR3 coding sequence is TGTGCCAGCAGTTGGAGGGCGGATTGGGGGGAGACCCAGTACTTC. Protein product: CASSWRADWGETQYF. V and J are TRBV9 and TRBJ2-5; D is perhaps TRBD2 (6 bases). The germline V gene has CDR1 SGDLS and CDR2 YYNGEE. There are 15 residues in the CDR3. The germline V and J ends were trimmed by 5 bases and 5 bases, with 19 bases remaining between them. Variable domain in full (rest from reference TRBV9 and TRBJ2-5): DSGVTQTPKHLITATGQRVTLRCSPRSGDLSVYWYQQSLDQGLQFLIQYYNGEERAKGNILERFSAQQFPDLHSELNLSSLELGDSALYFCASSWRADWGETQYFGPGTRLLVL.

V gene TRBV18 combines with J gene TRBJ2-1; 12 nucleotides align to TRBD2. Trimming removed 0 bases from V and 7 bases from J; junction bases left unmatched: 10. The CDR3 length is 18 residues. Germline assignment: CDR1 KGHSH and CDR2 LQKENI. The CDR3 DNA is TGTGCCAGCTCACCACCGGGACTAGCGGGTCCCGTGGGGAATGAGCAGTTCTTC. The encoded protein is CASSPPGLAGPVGNEQFF. The complete variable domain, with remaining parts taken from reference TRBV18 and TRBJ2-1, reads NAGVMQNPRHLVRRRGQEARLRCSPMKGHSHVYWYRQLPEEGLKFMVYLQKENIIDESGMPKERFSAEFPKEGPSILRIQQVVRGDSAAYFCASSPPGLAGPVGNEQFFGPGTRLTVL.